This TCR beta chain originates from a study of T cell repertoires in cytomegalovirus infection. One entry per CDR3 protein results from TCRdb running MiXCR on the reads. The sample contains about 71,000 distinct CDR3 sequences, 20% to 25% of which appear only once. Germline-derived CDR1 and CDR2 are MNHEY and SVGAGI. The CDR3 is 13 residues long. V was clipped by 4 bases and J by 4 bases, with 10 bases between them. This clonotype was detected only a few times. Its antigen is still unknown. The gene calls are TRBV6-5 and TRBJ1-1; TRBD1 might be the D (6 bases). The sample consisted of CD8+ T cells from cultured PBMCs, taken from culture after CMV antigen stimulation. The TCR was taken from a human donor in good health (CMV status not recorded). Some clones in this sample may be carry-over from other donors' samples. The CDR3 is CASSLGGLTEAFF. CDR3 DNA sequence: TGTGCCAGCAGTTTAGGGGGGCTCACTGAAGCTTTCTTT.